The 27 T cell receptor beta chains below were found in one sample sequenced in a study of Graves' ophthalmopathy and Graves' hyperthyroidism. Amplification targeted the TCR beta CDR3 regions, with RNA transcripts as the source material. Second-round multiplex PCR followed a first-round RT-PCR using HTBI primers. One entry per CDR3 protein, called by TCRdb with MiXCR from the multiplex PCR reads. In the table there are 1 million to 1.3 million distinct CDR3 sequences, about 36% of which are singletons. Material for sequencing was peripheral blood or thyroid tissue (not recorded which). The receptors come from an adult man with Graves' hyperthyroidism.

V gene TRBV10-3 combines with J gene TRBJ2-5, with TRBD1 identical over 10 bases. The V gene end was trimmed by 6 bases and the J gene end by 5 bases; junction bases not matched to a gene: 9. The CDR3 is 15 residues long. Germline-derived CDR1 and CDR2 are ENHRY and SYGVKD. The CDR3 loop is CAIRDPTGGEETQYF. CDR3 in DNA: TGTGCCATCAGGGACCCGACAGGGGGCGAGGAGACCCAGTACTTC.

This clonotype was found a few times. For the CDR3, the DNA is TGCGCCAGCAGCCAAGATCTCGGGACAGTGATCTACGAGCAGTACTTC. As protein: CASSQDLGTVIYEQYF. This chain links TRBV4-3 with TRBJ2-7; the match to TRBD1 covers 7 bases. V lost 0 bases and J lost 3; bases outside the gene matches: 8. Germline CDR1 is LGHNA and CDR2 is YSLEER. The CDR3 sequence is 16 residues long.

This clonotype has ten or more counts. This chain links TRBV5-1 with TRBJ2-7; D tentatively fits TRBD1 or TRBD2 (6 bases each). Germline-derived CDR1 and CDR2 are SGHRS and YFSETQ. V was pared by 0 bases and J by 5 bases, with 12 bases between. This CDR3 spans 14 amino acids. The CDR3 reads CASSLVGGFDEQYF. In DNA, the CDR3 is TGCGCCAGCAGCTTGGTGGGGGGCTTCGACGAGCAGTACTTC.

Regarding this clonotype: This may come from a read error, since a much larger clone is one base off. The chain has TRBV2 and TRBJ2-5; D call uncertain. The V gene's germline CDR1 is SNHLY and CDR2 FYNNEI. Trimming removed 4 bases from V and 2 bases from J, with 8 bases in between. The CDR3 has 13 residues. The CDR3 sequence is CASSGNYQETQYF. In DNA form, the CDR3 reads TGTGCCAGCAGTGGAAATTATCAAGAGACCCAGTACTTC.

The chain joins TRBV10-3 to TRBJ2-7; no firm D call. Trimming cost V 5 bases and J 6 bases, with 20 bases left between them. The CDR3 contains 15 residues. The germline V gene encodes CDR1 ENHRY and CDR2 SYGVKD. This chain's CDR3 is CAISPSGLSIGEQYF. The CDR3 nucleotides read TGTGCCATCAGTCCTTCGGGTCTCTCCATCGGCGAGCAGTACTTC.

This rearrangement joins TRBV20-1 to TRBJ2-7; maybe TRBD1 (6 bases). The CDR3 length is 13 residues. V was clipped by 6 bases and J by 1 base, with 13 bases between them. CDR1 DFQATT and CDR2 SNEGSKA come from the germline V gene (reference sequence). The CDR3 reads CSASHRASYEQYF. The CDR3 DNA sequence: TGCAGTGCCTCCCACAGGGCATCCTACGAGCAGTACTTC.

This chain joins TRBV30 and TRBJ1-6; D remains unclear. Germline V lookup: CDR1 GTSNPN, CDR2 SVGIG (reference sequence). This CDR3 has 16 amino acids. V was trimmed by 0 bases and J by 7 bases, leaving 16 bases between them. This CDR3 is CAWSVSWGLTNSPLHF. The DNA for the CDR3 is TGTGCCTGGAGTGTATCGTGGGGTTTGACGAATTCACCCCTCCACTTT.

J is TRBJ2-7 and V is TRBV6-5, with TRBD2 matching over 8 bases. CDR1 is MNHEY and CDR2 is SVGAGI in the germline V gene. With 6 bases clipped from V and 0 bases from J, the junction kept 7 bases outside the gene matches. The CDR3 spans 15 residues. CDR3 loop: CASSRSAGVSYEQYF. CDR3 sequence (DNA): TGTGCCAGCAGCCGCTCAGCGGGGGTCTCCTACGAGCAGTACTTC.

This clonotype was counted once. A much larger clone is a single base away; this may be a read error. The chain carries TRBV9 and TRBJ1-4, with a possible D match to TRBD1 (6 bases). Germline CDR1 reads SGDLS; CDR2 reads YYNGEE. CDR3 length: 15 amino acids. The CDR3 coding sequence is TGTGCCAGCAGCTCGACGGGGGGGCGTCGGGAAAAACTGCTTTTT. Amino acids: CASSSTGGRREKLLF.

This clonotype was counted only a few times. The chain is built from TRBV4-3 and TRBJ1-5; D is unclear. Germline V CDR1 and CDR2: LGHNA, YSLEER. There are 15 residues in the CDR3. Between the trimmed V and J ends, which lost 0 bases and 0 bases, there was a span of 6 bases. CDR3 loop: CASSQDRYSNQPQHF. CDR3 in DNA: TGCGCCAGCAGCCAAGACAGGTATAGCAATCAGCCCCAGCATTTT.

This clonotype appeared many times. CDR3 residues: CASSSTGDYGYGYTF. CDR3 DNA sequence: TGTGCCAGCAGCTCGACAGGGGACTACGGCTATGGCTACACCTTC. The V call is TRBV7-8, the J call TRBJ1-2; 8 nucleotides line up with TRBD1. The CDR3 spans 15 residues. The junction had 8 bases not matched to a gene; V was cut back by 4 bases and J by 4 bases. The germline CDR1 and CDR2 sequences are SGHVS and FQNEAQ. The variable domain in full, with the rest retrieved from reference TRBV7-8 and TRBJ1-2, is GAGVSQSPRYKVAKRGQDVALRCDPISGHVSLFWYQQALGQGPEFLTYFQNEAQLDKSGLPSDRFFAERPEGSVSTLKIQRTQQEDSAVYLCASSSTGDYGYGYTFGSGTRLTVV.

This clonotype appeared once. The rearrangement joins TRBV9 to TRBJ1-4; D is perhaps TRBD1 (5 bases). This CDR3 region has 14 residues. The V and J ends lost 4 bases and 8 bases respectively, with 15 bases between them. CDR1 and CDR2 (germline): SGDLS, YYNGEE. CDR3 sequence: CASSLGTSGEKLFF. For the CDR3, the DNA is TGTGCCAGCAGCTTGGGGACCAGTGGGGAAAAACTGTTTTTT.

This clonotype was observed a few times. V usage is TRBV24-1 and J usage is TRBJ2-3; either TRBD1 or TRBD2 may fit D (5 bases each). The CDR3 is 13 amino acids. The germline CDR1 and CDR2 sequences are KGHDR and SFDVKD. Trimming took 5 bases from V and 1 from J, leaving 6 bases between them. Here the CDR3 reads CATSGGGTDTQYF. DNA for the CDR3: TGTGCCACCAGTGGAGGGGGCACAGATACGCAGTATTTT.

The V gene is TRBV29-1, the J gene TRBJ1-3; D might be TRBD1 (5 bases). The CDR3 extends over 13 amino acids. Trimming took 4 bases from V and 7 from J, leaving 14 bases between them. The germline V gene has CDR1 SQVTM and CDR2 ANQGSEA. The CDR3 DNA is TGCAGCGTTGGGGGCAGGGCGCGGAACACCATATATTTT. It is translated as CSVGGRARNTIYF.

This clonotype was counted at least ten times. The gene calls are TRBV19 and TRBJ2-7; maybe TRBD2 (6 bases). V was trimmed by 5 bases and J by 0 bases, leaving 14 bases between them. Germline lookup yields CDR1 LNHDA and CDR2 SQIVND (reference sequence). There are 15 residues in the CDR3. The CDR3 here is CASSLTAGSSYEQYF. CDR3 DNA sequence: TGTGCCAGTAGTTTGACGGCGGGGAGCTCCTACGAGCAGTACTTC.

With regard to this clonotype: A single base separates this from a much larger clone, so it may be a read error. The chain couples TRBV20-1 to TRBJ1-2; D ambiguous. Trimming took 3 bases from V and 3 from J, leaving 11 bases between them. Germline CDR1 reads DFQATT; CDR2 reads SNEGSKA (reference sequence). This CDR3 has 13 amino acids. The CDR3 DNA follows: TGCAGTGCTAGTGCGGGGAGCGACTATGGCTACACCTTC. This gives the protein CSASAGSDYGYTF.

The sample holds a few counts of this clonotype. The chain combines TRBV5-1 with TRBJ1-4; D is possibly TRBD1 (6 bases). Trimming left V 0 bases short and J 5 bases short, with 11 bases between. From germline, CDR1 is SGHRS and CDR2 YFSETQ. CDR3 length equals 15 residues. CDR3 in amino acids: CASSLEGVGNEKLFF. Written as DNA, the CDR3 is TGCGCCAGCAGCTTGGAGGGGGTTGGGAATGAAAAACTGTTTTTT.

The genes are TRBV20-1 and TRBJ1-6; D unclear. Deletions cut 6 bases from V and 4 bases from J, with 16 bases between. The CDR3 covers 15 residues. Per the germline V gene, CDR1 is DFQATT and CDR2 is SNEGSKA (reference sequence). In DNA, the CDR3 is TGCAGTGCCCTGACTAGCGGGAGTTATAATTCACCCCTCCACTTT. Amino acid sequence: CSALTSGSYNSPLHF.

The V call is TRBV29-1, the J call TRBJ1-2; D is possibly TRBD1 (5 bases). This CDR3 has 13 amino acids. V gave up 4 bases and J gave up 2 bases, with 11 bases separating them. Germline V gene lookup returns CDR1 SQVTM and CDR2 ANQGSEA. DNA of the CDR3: TGCAGCGTTGGGGGCGTGCTCAACTATGGCTACACCTTC. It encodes CSVGGVLNYGYTF. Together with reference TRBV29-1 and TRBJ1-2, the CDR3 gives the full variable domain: SAVISQKPSRDICQRGTSLTIQCQVDSQVTMMFWYRQQPGQSLTLIATANQGSEATYESGFVIDKFPISRPNLTFSTLTVSNMSPEDSSIYLCSVGGVLNYGYTFGSGTRLTVV.

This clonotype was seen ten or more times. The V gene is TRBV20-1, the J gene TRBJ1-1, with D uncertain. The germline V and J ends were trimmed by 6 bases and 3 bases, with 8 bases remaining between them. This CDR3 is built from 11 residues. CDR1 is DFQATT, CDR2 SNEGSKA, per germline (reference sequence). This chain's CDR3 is CSATRYTEAFF. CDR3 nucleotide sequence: TGCAGTGCAACCCGGTACACTGAAGCTTTCTTT.

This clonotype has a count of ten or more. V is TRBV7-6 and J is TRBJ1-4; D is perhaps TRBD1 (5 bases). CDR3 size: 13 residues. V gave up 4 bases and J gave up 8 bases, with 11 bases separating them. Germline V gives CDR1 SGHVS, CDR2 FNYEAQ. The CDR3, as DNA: TGTGCCAGCAGCTCCGGGACGGAGGAAAAACTGTTTTTT. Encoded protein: CASSSGTEEKLFF. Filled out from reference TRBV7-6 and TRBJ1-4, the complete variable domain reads GAGVSQSPRYKVTKRGQDVALRCDPISGHVSLYWYRQALGQGPEFLTYFNYEAQQDKSGLPNDRFSAERPEGSISTLTIQRTEQRDSAMYRCASSSGTEEKLFFGSGTQLSVL.

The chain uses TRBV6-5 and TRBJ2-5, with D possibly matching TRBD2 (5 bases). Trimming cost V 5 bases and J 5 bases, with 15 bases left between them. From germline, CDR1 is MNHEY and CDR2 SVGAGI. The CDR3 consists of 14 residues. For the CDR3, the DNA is TGTGCCAGCAGTCGAGACGGGGTTGGGGAGACCCAGTACTTC. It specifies CASSRDGVGETQYF.

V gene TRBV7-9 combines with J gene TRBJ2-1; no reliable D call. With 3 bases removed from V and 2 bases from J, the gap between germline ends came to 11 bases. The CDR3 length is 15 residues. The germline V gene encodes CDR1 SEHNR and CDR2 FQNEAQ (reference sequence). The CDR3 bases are TGTGCCAGCAGCTTCGAGTCAGCTGCCTACAATGAGCAGTTCTTC. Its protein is CASSFESAAYNEQFF.

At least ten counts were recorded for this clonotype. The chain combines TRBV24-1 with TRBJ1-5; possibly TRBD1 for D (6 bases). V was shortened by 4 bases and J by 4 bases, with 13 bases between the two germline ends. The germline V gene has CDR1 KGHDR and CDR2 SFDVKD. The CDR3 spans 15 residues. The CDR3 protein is CATSDSTGRNQPQHF. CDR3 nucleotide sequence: TGTGCCACCAGTGACTCGACAGGCCGTAATCAGCCCCAGCATTTT.

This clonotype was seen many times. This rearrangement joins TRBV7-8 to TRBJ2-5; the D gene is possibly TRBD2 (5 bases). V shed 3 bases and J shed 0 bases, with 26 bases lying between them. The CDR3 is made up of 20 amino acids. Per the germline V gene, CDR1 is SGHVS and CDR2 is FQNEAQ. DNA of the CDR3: TGTGCCAGCAGCTTCCCCCTGGGAGACGAGAGAACAACGTACCAAGAGACCCAGTACTTC. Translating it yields CASSFPLGDERTTYQETQYF.

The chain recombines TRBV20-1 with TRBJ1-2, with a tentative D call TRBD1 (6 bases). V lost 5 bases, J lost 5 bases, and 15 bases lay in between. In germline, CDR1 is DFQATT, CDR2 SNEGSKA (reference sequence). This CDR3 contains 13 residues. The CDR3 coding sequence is TGCAGTGCTGGTTTGGACAGTTCGTATGGCTACACCTTC. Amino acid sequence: CSAGLDSSYGYTF.

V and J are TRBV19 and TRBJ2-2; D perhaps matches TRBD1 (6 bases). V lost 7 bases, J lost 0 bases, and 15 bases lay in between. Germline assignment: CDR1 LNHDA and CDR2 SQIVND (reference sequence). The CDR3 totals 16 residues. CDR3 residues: CASTSDRTTNTGELFF. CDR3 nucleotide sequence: TGTGCCAGTACCTCAGACAGGACCACGAACACCGGGGAGCTGTTTTTT.